A selection of T cell receptor beta chains follows, all from one sample in a study of shared clonotypes between healthy human individuals. Sequencing used immunoSEQ multiplex PCR; TCRdb keeps in-frame clones, though not all of them. The sample lists over a million clones; about three quarters were seen once. The material sequenced was memory CD4+ T cells sorted from blood. The receptors derive from a man aged 18 to 29 in good health. Each CDR3 is given without its conserved first and last residue. Fields, in order: V gene, J gene, CDR3 protein.

TRBV5-1	TRBJ1-1	ASSLDDRGEAF
TRBV5-4	TRBJ2-2	ASFGTSGVNTGELF
TRBV30	TRBJ1-1	ACQLNTEAF
TRBV13	TRBJ2-7	ASSRGLAGTYEQY
TRBV7-9	TRBJ1-4	ASSLVGEGANEKLF
TRBV27	TRBJ2-2	ASSFTGRSSGELF
TRBV5-1	TRBJ2-5	ASSRGADQGTQY
TRBV7-2	TRBJ1-2	ASSFGTGNYGYT
TRBV14	TRBJ2-7	ASSQDFGRGRNEQY
TRBV29-1	TRBJ2-2	SVARSSNTGELF
TRBV10-2	TRBJ1-2	ASSDDRDSNYGYT
TRBV18	TRBJ2-3	ASSPPVPGSTDTQY
TRBV15	TRBJ1-4	ATSSWDTNEKLF
TRBV29-1	TRBJ1-2	SVESKDRVGGYT
TRBV4-3	TRBJ2-1	ASSQVTDSGGISSYNEQF
TRBV15	TRBJ2-7	ATSRRPDRPHEQY
TRBV14	TRBJ2-5	ASSLMAGGRETQY
TRBV7-2	TRBJ2-3	ASSQMTPKAQY
TRBV27	TRBJ2-1	ASSLRGLGEQF
TRBV5-1	TRBJ2-2	ASASEGGELF
TRBV28	TRBJ1-6	ASDRGRAYNSPLH
TRBV5-4	TRBJ1-2	ASSLFDGGNGYT
TRBV7-9	TRBJ1-6	ASSLGQGDNSPLH
TRBV4-1	TRBJ2-5	ASSQVGAGTGETQY
TRBV5-1	TRBJ2-5	ASSSGGRETQY
TRBV15	TRBJ1-6	ATSRVGTVYNSPLH
TRBV7-8	TRBJ2-2	ASSVSGRGPTGELF
TRBV4-1	TRBJ2-3	ASSSLYRDRPTDTQY
TRBV9	TRBJ2-5	ASCHSGQPQETQY
TRBV9	TRBJ2-5	ASSVETSQETQY
TRBV6-5	TRBJ1-6	ASAAGARYNSPLH
TRBV12-5	TRBJ2-4	ASGMAGVSKNIQY
TRBV2	TRBJ2-7	ATDRGLAEQY
TRBV11-2	TRBJ2-5	ASSLDGTNLETQY
TRBV7-9	TRBJ2-1	ALGTSGPYNEQF
TRBV5-1	TRBJ2-5	ASSLLLADQETQY
TRBV25-1	TRBJ1-2	ASSEGGYGYT
TRBV15	TRBJ2-1	ATSEANSYNEQF
TRBV29-1	TRBJ1-5	SVVGGDRNQPQH
TRBV18	TRBJ1-1	ASSPPKGTEAF
TRBV11-2	TRBJ1-5	ASSPRGDQPQH
TRBV5-4	TRBJ2-3	ASSYNTGNGEDTQY
TRBV7-2	TRBJ2-1	ASSNKLAGASNEQF
TRBV5-6	TRBJ2-7	ASSLGAGGPYEQY
TRBV5-4	TRBJ1-2	ASSPGGGDYGYT
TRBV14	TRBJ1-4	ASSQDLQGGGKLF
TRBV6-6	TRBJ1-3	ASSYGAFGNTIY
TRBV7-2	TRBJ2-1	ASSYSGGADNEQF
TRBV7-7	TRBJ2-1	ASSRGTEGNEQF
TRBV7-2	TRBJ2-1	ASSTTRGANNEQF